This entry describes one T cell receptor (beta chain). The data stem from a study of cytomegalovirus exposure and HLA in healthy donors. PCR used 60 Vbeta primers and 13 Jbeta primers. Some clones are missing from TCRdb's copy, which holds only in-frame ones; the method was immunoSEQ multiplex PCR. The sample lists 30,000 to 40,000 clones, roughly 44% occurring once. Germline CDR1 is MDHEN and CDR2 is SYDVKM. V dropped 11 bases and J dropped 2 bases, with 13 bases sitting between them. This CDR3 has 13 amino acids. The sample taken for sequencing was PBMCs. The TCR comes from a woman in her 50s in good health and CMV-seronegative. The chain links TRBV28 to TRBJ2-1, with D possibly being TRBD2 (5 bases). CDR3 nucleotides: TGTGCCTTGAGCGGAGTCCCCTACAATGAGCAGTTCTTC. As protein: CALSGVPYNEQFF. Combining the CDR3 with reference TRBV28 and TRBJ2-1 gives the whole variable domain DVKVTQSSRYLVKRTGEKVFLECVQDMDHENMFWYRQDPGLGLRLIYFSYDVKMKEKGDIPEGYSVSREKKERFSLILESASTNQTSMYLCALSGVPYNEQFFGPGTRLTVL.